The T cell receptor (beta chain) described here comes from a study of blood T cell repertoires in COVID-19. Study at large: Acute and convalescent COVID-19 specimens originated in the United States, Italy and Spain. The cDNA or gDNA used as material had been derived from T cells, B-cell-depleted T cells, or PBMCs.

In the authors' methods: For nucleated cells, counts were estimated from reference gene primer amplification. Produced via immunoSEQ multiplex PCR; TCRdb's table is partial and in-frame only. V and J calls and clone size come straight from that table; D and trimming were deduced from the DNA. The table has over 200,000 clones, around nine tenths seen once. Germline CDR1 KGHDR, CDR2 SFDVKD. There are 13 residues in the CDR3. Deletions cut 5 bases from V and 11 bases from J, with 17 bases between. Two negative PCRs, clearance, or symptom resolution were required of recovered Cohort 3 donors. This clone was found once.

The TCR was taken from a man in his thirties or forties who had recovered from COVID-19. What was sequenced was PBMCs or T cells enriched from blood (not recorded which). The chain couples TRBV24-1 to TRBJ1-1; D might be TRBD1 (5 bases). The CDR3 DNA reads as TGTGCCACCAGTGCCCCGAAAACAGGTGATGCTTTCTTT. It codes for CATSAPKTGDAFF.